This TCR beta chain was obtained from a study of control samples from healthy donors and cancer patients. Trimming removed 4 bases at V and 8 bases at J, with 17 bases between. There are 15 residues in the CDR3. Germline V lookup: CDR1 MGHRA, CDR2 YSYEKL. Libraries were prepared by immunoSEQ multiplex PCR; TCRdb keeps only in-frame clonotypes and omits some of them. The sample contains 150,000 or so clones, roughly 93% of which appear only once. This TCR was recovered from a man aged 18 to 30 in good health. The rearrangement uses TRBV4-1 and TRBJ1-4; no clear D. The sequencing input was blood. The CDR3, as DNA: TGCGCCAGCAGCCTCGAGCCGGCGATCGGCGAAAAACTGTTTTTT. Protein product: CASSLEPAIGEKLFF.